This TCR beta chain was documented in a study of identical twins. A universal primer site was created by template switching, with the cDNA bearing unique molecular identifiers. In TCRdb, the 5' RACE reads were re-called with MiXCR into one record per CDR3 protein. The repertoire has approximately 680,000 distinct CDR3 sequences, under 8.5% of them found once; the top ten carry roughly 1.5%. There are many counts of this clonotype. Its cognate antigen is unknown. Study results and caveats: The more abundant beta clonotypes in cord blood had fewer insertions, and memory repertoires did not show this.

These same records also appear under a second study, on yellow fever vaccine responses in identical twins. Turning to that study: In identical twins, vaccine T cell responses appeared partly shared and partly individual.

The clonotype comes from a woman aged 18 to 35 in good health. Sequenced: PBMCs.

Here the CDR3 reads CSAWGGAYGQPQHF. The CDR3 region has the DNA TGCAGTGCTTGGGGGGGGGCATACGGGCAGCCCCAGCATTTT. This chain links TRBV20-1 with TRBJ1-5; the D gene is possibly TRBD1 (6 bases). Germline V gives CDR1 DFQATT, CDR2 SNEGSKA (reference sequence). Trimming stripped 5 bases from V and 7 bases from J, with 18 bases between. The CDR3 loop spans 14 amino acids.